Each of the 21 T cell receptor beta chains below was sequenced from the same sample in a study of shared clonotypes between healthy human individuals. Libraries were prepared by immunoSEQ multiplex PCR; TCRdb keeps only in-frame clonotypes and omits some of them. The repertoire has a few million clones, around nine tenths of them found once; the top ten carry roughly 0.15%. Input material: naive CD4+ T cells sorted from blood. Stated subset: CD45RA+ positively selected. These receptors were taken from a man between 18 and 35 years old in good health.

Turning to this clone: Other DNA sequences in the same sample also yield this CDR3. The chain links TRBV5-1 to TRBJ2-3; no reliable D call. The germline V gene has CDR1 SGHRS and CDR2 YFSETQ. The CDR3 is made up of 13 amino acids. The V and J ends lost 0 bases and 4 bases respectively, with 6 bases between them. The CDR3 loop reads CASSLAGPDTQYF. The CDR3 DNA sequence: TGCGCCAGCAGCTTGGCAGGCCCAGATACGCAGTATTTT.

The CDR3 loop reads CASSFVGLAAETQYF. The CDR3 nucleotides read TGCGCCAGCAGCTTCGTGGGACTAGCCGCAGAGACCCAGTACTTC. V is TRBV5-1 and J is TRBJ2-5; 9 bases are shared with TRBD2. This CDR3 region has 15 residues. Germline V gene sequence: CDR1 SGHRS, CDR2 YFSETQ. V lost 2 bases and J lost 4; bases outside the gene matches: 6.

The rearrangement links TRBV27 to TRBJ1-2; D ambiguous. Germline V gene sequence: CDR1 MNHEY, CDR2 SMNVEV (reference sequence). This CDR3 is 13 amino acids long. The V end lost 5 bases, the J end lost 2 bases, and 9 bases lay between the germline ends. The CDR3 loop reads CASSPLGNYGYTF. The CDR3, as DNA: TGTGCCAGCAGTCCCTTAGGGAACTATGGCTACACCTTC.

Only one count was recorded for this clone. V and J are TRBV30 and TRBJ2-5, with D tentatively TRBD1 or TRBD2 (5 bases each). Deletions cut 1 base from V and 2 bases from J, with 11 bases between. The germline CDR1 and CDR2 sequences are GTSNPN and SVGIG (reference sequence). The CDR3 is made up of 14 amino acids. The CDR3: CAWSGGRSQETQYF. CDR3 bases: TGTGCCTGGAGTGGGGGACGGTCGCAAGAGACCCAGTACTTC.

DNA for the CDR3: TGTGCCAGCAGCTTAGGGCAGATGGCAGATACGCAGTATTTT. Amino acids: CASSLGQMADTQYF. This chain joins TRBV7-6 and TRBJ2-3; no definite D call. This CDR3 has 14 residues. V lost 1 base to trimming and J lost 4 bases, with 9 bases between them. The germline CDR1 and CDR2 sequences are SGHVS and FNYEAQ.

This clone has just a few counts. The chain carries TRBV10-3 and TRBJ1-2; D unclear. The germline V gene has CDR1 ENHRY and CDR2 SYGVKD. V gave up 2 bases and J gave up 11 bases, with 9 bases separating them. The CDR3 spans 11 residues. The CDR3 region is CAISEGEAYTF. The DNA for the CDR3 is TGTGCCATCAGTGAGGGGGAGGCTTACACCTTC.

The rearrangement uses TRBV27 and TRBJ2-7; D gene unclear. CDR1 and CDR2 from the germline V gene are MNHEY and SMNVEV (reference sequence). This CDR3 has 13 residues. Trimming left V 3 bases short and J 3 bases short, with 9 bases between. CDR3 DNA: TGTGCCAGCAGTTTCCTACCCTTCTACGAGCAGTACTTC. Amino acids: CASSFLPFYEQYF.

This clone was recorded once. The rearrangement links TRBV7-9 to TRBJ1-2; no clear D gene. The germline V gene encodes CDR1 SEHNR and CDR2 FQNEAQ (reference sequence). With 5 bases removed from V and 7 bases from J, the gap between germline ends came to 17 bases. The CDR3 is made up of 14 amino acids. CDR3 amino acids: CASSQFIDGTGYTF. CDR3 bases: TGTGCCAGCAGCCAATTTATAGACGGAACTGGCTACACCTTC.

The V gene is TRBV21-1, the J gene TRBJ2-5. TRBV21-1 has pseudogene status. The CDR3 covers 15 residues. The CDR3 region is CASSKASRAQETQYF. The CDR3 DNA sequence: TGTGCCAGCAGCAAAGCTAGTAGGGCTCAAGAGACCCAGTACTTC.

The chain couples TRBV6-1 to TRBJ2-7; 8 bases are a match to TRBD1. In germline, CDR1 is MNHNS, CDR2 SASEGT. CDR3 size: 15 residues. V lost 2 bases, J lost 3 bases, and 6 bases stayed unmatched. The CDR3 is CASSEYRGVIYEQYF. CDR3 in DNA: TGTGCCAGCAGTGAATACAGGGGGGTTATCTACGAGCAGTACTTC.

Regarding this clone: The same CDR3 is also encoded by other DNA sequences in this sample. This chain links TRBV5-1 with TRBJ2-7; 10 bases are a match to TRBD1. CDR1 and CDR2 from the germline V gene are SGHRS and YFSETQ. The CDR3 runs to 15 residues. J gave up 3 bases and V 0 bases, and 3 bases lay outside the gene matches. The CDR3 DNA is TGCGCCAGCAGCTTGGGTGGGACAGGGGTCTACGAGCAGTACTTC. This codes for CASSLGGTGVYEQYF.

Turning to this clone: A far larger clone differs by one base, so this is likely a read error. The sample carries other DNA sequences with the same CDR3. For the CDR3, the DNA is TGTGCCAGCAGCGCCTCCTACGAGCAGTACTTC. Amino acid sequence: CASSASYEQYF. This chain connects TRBV5-6 to TRBJ2-7; unclear D gene. Trimming took 4 bases from V and 0 from J, leaving 2 bases between them. CDR1 is SGHDT and CDR2 is YYEEEE in the germline V gene. The CDR3 is 11 residues long.

The V and J genes are TRBV11-2 and TRBJ2-5; 7 bases line up with TRBD2. After removal of 3 bases from V and 9 bases from J, the junction contained 10 bases not matched to a gene. The CDR3 covers 14 residues. Germline loops: CDR1 SGHAT, CDR2 FQNNGV. The CDR3 here is CASSLVGSGGAQYF. The DNA of the CDR3 is TGTGCCAGCAGCTTGGTCGGCTCTGGGGGGGCCCAGTACTTC. Drawing the rest from reference TRBV11-2 and TRBJ2-5, the complete variable domain is EAGVAQSPRYKIIEKRQSVAFWCNPISGHATLYWYQQILGQGPKLLIQFQNNGVVDDSQLPKDRFSAERLKGVDSTLKIQPAKLEDSAVYLCASSLVGSGGAQYFGPGTRLLVL.

This sequence joins TRBV6-1 and TRBJ1-4, with 8 bases matching TRBD1. This CDR3 is 15 amino acids long. CDR1 is MNHNS, CDR2 SASEGT, per germline. V dropped 3 bases and J dropped 2; count of bases not matched to a gene: 2. The CDR3 coding sequence is TGTGCCAGCAGTGAGTACAGGGGGACTAATGAAAAACTGTTTTTT. Translation gives CASSEYRGTNEKLFF.

This clone was seen just once. The chain links TRBV20-1 to TRBJ2-1; D perhaps matches TRBD2 (5 bases). The germline V and J ends were trimmed by 6 bases and 7 bases, with 10 bases remaining between them. CDR1 is DFQATT, CDR2 SNEGSKA, per germline (reference sequence). This CDR3 comprises 11 residues. The CDR3 is CSAHTRNEQFF. CDR3 bases: TGCAGTGCACATACTAGGAATGAGCAGTTCTTC.

V is TRBV5-1 and J is TRBJ2-5; 15 positions match TRBD2. Per the germline V gene, CDR1 is SGHRS and CDR2 is YFSETQ. J gave up 2 bases and V 4 bases, and 3 bases lay outside the gene matches. CDR3 length: 16 amino acids. Here the CDR3 reads CASSHGLAGGQETQYF. CDR3 bases: TGCGCCAGCAGCCACGGACTAGCGGGAGGGCAAGAGACCCAGTACTTC. The whole variable domain, remainder taken from reference TRBV5-1 and TRBJ2-5, is KAGVTQTPRYLIKTRGQQVTLSCSPISGHRSVSWYQQTPGQGLQFLFEYFSETQRNKGNFPGRFSGRQFSNSRSEMNVSTLELGDSALYLCASSHGLAGGQETQYFGPGTRLLVL.

V gene TRBV27 combines with J gene TRBJ2-7; perhaps TRBD1 as D (5 bases). Germline V CDR1 and CDR2: MNHEY, SMNVEV (reference sequence). V lost 3 bases and J 1 base, leaving 10 bases between the germline ends. The CDR3 is 14 amino acids. The CDR3 DNA reads as TGTGCCAGCAGTTTCAGGGTAGGATCCTACGAGCAGTACTTC. Protein product: CASSFRVGSYEQYF.

The V and J genes are TRBV5-1 and TRBJ2-3; no clear D gene. CDR1 and CDR2 (germline): SGHRS, YFSETQ. Trimming shortened V by 3 bases and J by 0 bases, and 11 bases separated the two germline ends. The CDR3 has 15 residues. CDR3 residues: CASSSGVTSTDTQYF. The CDR3 DNA reads as TGCGCCAGCAGCTCTGGGGTCACTAGCACAGATACGCAGTATTTT.

The chain carries TRBV5-1 and TRBJ2-5; tentative D call: TRBD2 (6 bases). Trimming stripped 6 bases from V and 2 bases from J, with 11 bases between. Germline CDR1 reads SGHRS; CDR2 reads YFSETQ. The CDR3 contains 13 residues. The CDR3 sequence: CASKRETQETQYF. The CDR3 region has the DNA TGCGCCAGCAAACGGGAGACACAAGAGACCCAGTACTTC.

In this sample, this clone turned up once. The chain has TRBV5-4 and TRBJ2-3; 9 bases fit TRBD1. V shed 4 bases, J shed 3 bases, and the junction held 6 bases outside the gene matches. CDR1 is SGHNT, CDR2 YYREEE, per germline (reference sequence). The CDR3 length is 15 residues. The CDR3 bases are TGTGCCAGCAGCAGAGGACAGGGGTCGACAGATACGCAGTATTTT. Protein sequence: CASSRGQGSTDTQYF.

The V call is TRBV11-2, the J call TRBJ2-7; D possibly corresponds to TRBD2 (7 bases). The CDR3 sequence is 17 residues long. Trimming cost V 4 bases and J 2 bases, with 21 bases left between them. Germline V gene lookup returns CDR1 SGHAT and CDR2 FQNNGV. The CDR3 protein is CASSSGGGAGVPYEQYF. The CDR3 DNA reads TGTGCCAGCAGCTCAGGCGGGGGCGCGGGAGTCCCCTACGAGCAGTACTTC.